Following are 9 T cell receptor beta chains from one sample sequenced in a study of blood T cell repertoires in COVID-19 (dated by TCRdb to the early 2020s). Libraries were built with the immunoSEQ multiplex PCR assay. TCRdb limited this immuneACCESS table to in-frame rearrangements with V and J called. A share of clones is missing; checked studies link under half to unresolved V genes, and the rest is unexplained. This sample gives approximately 300,000 clones in total; 80% to 90% of them show up just once. The ten largest clonotypes hold more than 4% of the sample. The sample was PBMCs or T cells enriched from blood (not recorded which). The receptor set was obtained from a woman in her 30s who had recovered from COVID-19.

V usage is TRBV14 and J usage is TRBJ1-1; 7 positions match TRBD1. Germline lookup yields CDR1 SGHDN and CDR2 FVKESK. Unmatched junction bases numbered 10, after V lost 2 bases and J lost 1 base. The CDR3 has 17 amino acids. The CDR3 nucleotides read TGTGCCAGCAGCCAACCTGGACAGGTCTTGAAGAACACTGAAGCTTTCTTT. It encodes CASSQPGQVLKNTEAFF. The full variable domain, with the rest looked up from reference TRBV14 and TRBJ1-1, is EAGVTQFPSHSVIEKGQTVTLRCDPISGHDNLYWYRRVMGKEIKFLLHFVKESKQDESGMPNNRFLAERTGGTYSTLKVQPAELEDSGVYFCASSQPGQVLKNTEAFFGQGTRLTVV.

The rearrangement links TRBV28 to TRBJ1-3; TRBD1 aligns across 7 bases. The germline gives CDR1 MDHEN, CDR2 SYDVKM. J was trimmed by 7 bases and V by 9 bases; bases with no gene match: 9. This CDR3 is 13 amino acids long. CDR3 nucleotide sequence: TGTGCCAGGATCCAGGACAGGTTGAACACCATATATTTT. It yields the protein CARIQDRLNTIYF.

J is TRBJ1-1 and V is TRBV28; the D gene is possibly TRBD1 (6 bases). From germline, CDR1 is MDHEN and CDR2 SYDVKM. Trimming shortened V by 5 bases and J by 0 bases, and 13 bases separated the two germline ends. This CDR3 contains 15 residues. The CDR3 DNA is TGTGCCAGCAGTCGCGAACAGGGCCTGAACACTGAAGCTTTCTTT. Protein product: CASSREQGLNTEAFF.

In nucleotides, the CDR3 is TGTGCCAGCAGTTACTCGAGGATGGCGGTAAATGAAGCTTTCTTT. It yields the protein CASSYSRMAVNEAFF. This sequence joins TRBV6-6 and TRBJ1-1; D gene uncertain. V lost 0 bases and J 7 bases, leaving 15 bases between the germline ends. In germline, CDR1 is MNHNY, CDR2 SVGAGI (reference sequence). The CDR3 runs to 15 residues.

This chain uses TRBV6-2 or TRBV6-3 with TRBJ2-3; D is possibly TRBD2 (7 bases). The V gene's germline CDR1 is MNHEY and CDR2 SVGEGT. The CDR3 runs 15 residues. The ends were cut back, 2 bases at V and 7 bases at J, with 16 bases in the middle. The CDR3 region is CASSYKREGGNTQYF. CDR3 nucleotides: TGTGCCAGCAGTTACAAGAGGGAGGGGGGAAATACGCAGTATTTT.

The chain's CDR3 is CASGNSGGASYNEQFF. CDR3 sequence (DNA): TGTGCCAGCGGAAATAGCGGGGGGGCGTCCTACAATGAGCAGTTCTTC. J is TRBJ2-1 and V is TRBV28; 11 bases are a match to TRBD2. The trim removed 8 bases at V and 1 base at J, leaving 7 bases unmatched. The CDR3 is 16 amino acids. Germline CDR1 reads MDHEN; CDR2 reads SYDVKM.

The chain carries TRBV5-8 and TRBJ1-3; D might be TRBD1 (6 bases). Germline V lookup: CDR1 SGHTS, CDR2 YDEGEE. This CDR3 comprises 19 residues. V lost 0 bases and J lost 1, with 20 bases in between. Here the CDR3 DNA reads TGTGCCAGCAGCTTGGAAGGCCAGGGGATTCGATTATCTGGAAACACCATATATTTT. This translates into CASSLEGQGIRLSGNTIYF.

This chain connects TRBV29-1 to TRBJ2-7; 14 bases fit TRBD2. The germline V gene encodes CDR1 SQVTM and CDR2 ANQGSEA. With 4 bases clipped from V and 9 bases from J, the junction kept 8 bases outside the gene matches. This CDR3 is 14 amino acids long. The chain's CDR3 is CSVVEGTSGSVQYF. The CDR3 DNA follows: TGCAGCGTTGTCGAGGGGACTAGCGGGAGCGTGCAGTACTTC.

This rearrangement joins TRBV7-9 to TRBJ2-1; D is perhaps TRBD2 (5 bases). The CDR3 runs to 15 residues. Germline V gene sequence: CDR1 SEHNR, CDR2 FQNEAQ (reference sequence). Deletions cut 5 bases from V and 2 bases from J, with 13 bases between. CDR3 DNA sequence: TGTGCCAGCAGCGACCGGGCGGGTACCTACAATGAGCAGTTCTTC. Translation: CASSDRAGTYNEQFF.